One and the same sample provided the 9 T cell receptor beta chains below, sequenced in a study of PD-1 and CTLA-4 blockade in melanoma. Using immunoSEQ multiplex PCR, the repertoire was profiled, and TCRdb retains in-frame clones only, with some absent. The top ten hold 30% to 40% of the sample, which has 9,000 to 13,000 clones, 65% to 90% seen once. Sequencing used CD8+ T cells from peripheral blood, obtained from a patient given anti-PD-1 treatment. All receptors derive from a human donor with melanoma.

This chain links TRBV7-9 with TRBJ1-2; D remains unclear. V dropped 4 bases and J dropped 7 bases, with 7 bases sitting between them. The CDR3 extends over 11 amino acids. The germline V gene has CDR1 SEHNR and CDR2 FQNEAQ (reference sequence). The CDR3 coding sequence is TGTGCCAGCAGCTCGGTTGCTGGCTACACCTTC. This sequence encodes CASSSVAGYTF. Filled out from reference TRBV7-9 and TRBJ1-2, the complete variable domain reads DTGVSQNPRHKITKRGQNVTFRCDPISEHNRLYWYRQTLGQGPEFLTYFQNEAQLEKSRLLSDRFSAERPKGSFSTLEIQRTEQGDSAMYLCASSSVAGYTFGSGTRLTVV.

This clone was seen once. This chain's CDR3 is CAISESLTGIPGANVLTF. The CDR3 bases are TGTGCCATCAGTGAGTCCTTGACAGGGATCCCTGGGGCCAACGTCCTGACTTTC. This chain uses TRBV10-3 with TRBJ2-6, with 7 bases aligning to TRBD1. CDR1 and CDR2 from the germline V gene are ENHRY and SYGVKD. This CDR3 comprises 18 residues. V gave up 0 bases and J gave up 2 bases; unmatched junction bases: 7.

J is TRBJ2-3 and V is TRBV12-3 or TRBV12-4, with D perhaps matching TRBD1 (6 bases). Trimming left V 5 bases short and J 6 bases short, with 9 bases between. The CDR3 covers 12 residues. Written as DNA, the CDR3 is TGTGCCAGCAGTACAGGGATGGATACGCAGTATTTT. It codes for CASSTGMDTQYF.

The genes are TRBV19 and TRBJ1-2; 8 positions agree with TRBD1. The V segment lost 7 bases and the J segment 4 bases; nucleotides outside the gene matches: 11. The CDR3 totals 15 residues. Germline V gene lookup returns CDR1 LNHDA and CDR2 SQIVND (reference sequence). This CDR3 reads CASTLDRDDFYGYTF. The CDR3, as DNA: TGTGCCAGTACCCTGGACAGGGACGACTTCTATGGCTACACCTTC.

The rearrangement links TRBV12-3 or TRBV12-4 to TRBJ1-1; D unclear. Between the trimmed V and J ends, which lost 6 bases and 1 base, there was a span of 9 bases. CDR3 length: 13 amino acids. For the CDR3, the DNA is TGTGCCAGCAGGGAGACGGAGAACACTGAAGCTTTCTTT. Protein product: CASRETENTEAFF.

This clone rates as medium-sized. CDR3 in DNA: TGCGCCAGCAGCCAAGATCAGGAATCGAGCTACGAGCAGTACTTC. This sequence encodes CASSQDQESSYEQYF. The chain carries TRBV4-3 and TRBJ2-7, with D unresolved. V gave up 0 bases and J gave up 3 bases, with 12 bases separating them. The germline gives CDR1 LGHNA, CDR2 YSLEER. The CDR3 contains 15 residues.

The chain combines TRBV4-2 with TRBJ1-1; D is unresolved. The CDR3 loop spans 11 amino acids. The V end was cut by 0 bases, the J end by 8 bases, with 4 bases between. Per germline, CDR1 LGHNA and CDR2 YNFKEQ. For the CDR3, the DNA is TGTGCCAGCAGCCAAGAGGGGGAAGCTTTCTTT. This codes for CASSQEGEAFF.

The J gene is TRBJ2-7, the V gene TRBV20-1, with 9 nucleotides matching TRBD1. This CDR3 is built from 14 residues. Germline trimming cut 3 bases from V and 2 bases from J; bases unmatched to any gene: 5. Germline V CDR1 and CDR2: DFQATT, SNEGSKA (reference sequence). CDR3 nucleotides: TGCAGTGCTAGTCCGGGACAGGGACCCTACGAGCAGTACTTC. Translated: CSASPGQGPYEQYF.

This clone was found once. This rearrangement joins TRBV5-6 to TRBJ1-2, with no clear D. The CDR3 covers 11 residues. V shed 3 bases and J shed 8 bases, with 8 bases lying between them. Germline CDR1 is SGHDT and CDR2 is YYEEEE. In DNA form, the CDR3 reads TGTGCCAGCAGCTCGGGCTCCGGCTACACCTTC. Its translation is CASSSGSGYTF.